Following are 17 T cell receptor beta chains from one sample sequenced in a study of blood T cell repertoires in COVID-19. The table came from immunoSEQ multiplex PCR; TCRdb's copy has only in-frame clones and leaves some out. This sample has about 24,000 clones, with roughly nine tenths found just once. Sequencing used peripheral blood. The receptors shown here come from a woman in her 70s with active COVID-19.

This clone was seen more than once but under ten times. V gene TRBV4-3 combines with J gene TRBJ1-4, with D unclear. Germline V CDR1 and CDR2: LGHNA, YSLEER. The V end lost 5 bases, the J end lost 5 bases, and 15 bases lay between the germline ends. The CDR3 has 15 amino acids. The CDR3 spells CASSVGTGGNEKLFF. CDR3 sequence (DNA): TGCGCCAGCAGCGTGGGAACGGGAGGAAATGAAAAACTGTTTTTT.

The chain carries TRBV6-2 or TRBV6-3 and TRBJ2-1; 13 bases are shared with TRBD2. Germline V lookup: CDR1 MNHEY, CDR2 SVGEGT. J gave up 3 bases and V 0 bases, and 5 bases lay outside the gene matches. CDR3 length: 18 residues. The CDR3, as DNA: TGTGCCAGCAGTTACTCTGGACTAGCGGGGGCCCGCTACAATGAGCAGTTCTTC. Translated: CASSYSGLAGARYNEQFF.

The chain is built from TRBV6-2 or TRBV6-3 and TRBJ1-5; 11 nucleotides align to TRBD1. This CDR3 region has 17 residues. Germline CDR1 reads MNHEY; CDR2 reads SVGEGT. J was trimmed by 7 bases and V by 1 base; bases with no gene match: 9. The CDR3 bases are TGTGCCAGCAGTTACTTAACCGGGACAGGGGGGGACCAGCCCCAGCATTTT. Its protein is CASSYLTGTGGDQPQHF.

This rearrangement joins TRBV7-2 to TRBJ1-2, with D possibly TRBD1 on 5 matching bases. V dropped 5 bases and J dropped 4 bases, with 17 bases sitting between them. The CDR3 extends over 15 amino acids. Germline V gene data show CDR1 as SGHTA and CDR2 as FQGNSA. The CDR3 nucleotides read TGTGCCAGCAGCCTAACCCAGGGTAGGGGCTATGGCTACACCTTC. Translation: CASSLTQGRGYGYTF.

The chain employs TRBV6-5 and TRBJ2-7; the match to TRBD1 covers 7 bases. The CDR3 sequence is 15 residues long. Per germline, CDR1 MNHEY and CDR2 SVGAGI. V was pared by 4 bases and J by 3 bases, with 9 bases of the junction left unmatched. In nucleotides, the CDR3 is TGTGCCAGCAGTTCGACAGGGCATGGAAGCTACGAGCAGTACTTC. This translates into CASSSTGHGSYEQYF.

The CDR3 DNA reads TGTGCCAGCAGCTTAAGGGGACAGGGGATAGAGGGCTACACCTTC. This sequence encodes CASSLRGQGIEGYTF. The rearrangement joins TRBV7-3 to TRBJ1-2, with 10 positions matching TRBD1. Germline CDR1 reads SGHTA; CDR2 reads FQGTGA. Germline trimming cut 1 base from V and 8 bases from J; bases unmatched to any gene: 7. There are 15 residues in the CDR3.

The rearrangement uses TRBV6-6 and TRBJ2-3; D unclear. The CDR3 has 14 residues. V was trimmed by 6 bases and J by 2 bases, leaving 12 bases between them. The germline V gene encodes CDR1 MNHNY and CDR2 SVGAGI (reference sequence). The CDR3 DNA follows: TGTGCCAGCAGCTATAACCTCCCCACAGATACGCAGTATTTT. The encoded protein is CASSYNLPTDTQYF.

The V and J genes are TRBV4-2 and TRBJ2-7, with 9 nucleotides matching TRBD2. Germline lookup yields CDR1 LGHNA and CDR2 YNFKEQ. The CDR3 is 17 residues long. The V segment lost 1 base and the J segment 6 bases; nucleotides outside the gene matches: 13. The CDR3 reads CASSQALGRGGLREQYF. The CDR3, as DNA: TGTGCCAGCAGCCAAGCGTTAGGGCGGGGGGGGCTTCGCGAGCAGTACTTC.

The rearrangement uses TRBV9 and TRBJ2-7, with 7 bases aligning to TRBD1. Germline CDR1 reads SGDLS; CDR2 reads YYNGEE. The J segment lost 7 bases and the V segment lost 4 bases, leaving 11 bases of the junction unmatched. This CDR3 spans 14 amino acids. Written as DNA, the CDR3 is TGTGCCAGCAGCCCAGATACAGGGGACCGGGAGCAGTACTTC. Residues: CASSPDTGDREQYF.

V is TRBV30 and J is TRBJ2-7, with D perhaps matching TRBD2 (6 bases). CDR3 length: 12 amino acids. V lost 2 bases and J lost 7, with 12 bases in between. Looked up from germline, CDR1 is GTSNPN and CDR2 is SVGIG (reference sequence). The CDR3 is CAWSTGTWEQYF. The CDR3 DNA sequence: TGTGCCTGGAGTACTGGGACTTGGGAGCAGTACTTC.

The CDR3 coding sequence is TGTGCCAGCAGCTCCGGGACAGGAAGAACCTATGGCTACACCTTC. Its protein is CASSSGTGRTYGYTF. The chain carries TRBV5-5 and TRBJ1-2, with 8 bases lining up with TRBD1. This CDR3 region has 15 residues. The V gene's germline CDR1 is SGHKS and CDR2 YYEKEE (reference sequence). V was pared by 3 bases and J by 4 bases, with 8 bases of the junction left unmatched.

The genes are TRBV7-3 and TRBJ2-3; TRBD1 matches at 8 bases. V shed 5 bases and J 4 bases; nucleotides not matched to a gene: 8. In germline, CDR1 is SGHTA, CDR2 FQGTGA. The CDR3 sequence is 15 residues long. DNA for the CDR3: TGTGCCAGCAGCCTAGACAGGGGCCTTGCAGATACGCAGTATTTT. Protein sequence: CASSLDRGLADTQYF.

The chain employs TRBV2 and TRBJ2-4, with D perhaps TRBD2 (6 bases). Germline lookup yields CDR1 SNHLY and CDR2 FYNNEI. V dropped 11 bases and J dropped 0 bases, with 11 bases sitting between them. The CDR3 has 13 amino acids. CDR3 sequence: CASRELAKNIQYF. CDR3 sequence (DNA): TGTGCCTCCCGGGAGTTAGCCAAAAACATTCAGTACTTC.

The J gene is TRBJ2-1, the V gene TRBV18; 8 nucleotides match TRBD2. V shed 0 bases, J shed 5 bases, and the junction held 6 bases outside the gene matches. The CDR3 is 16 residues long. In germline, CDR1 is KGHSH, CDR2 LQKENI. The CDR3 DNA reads TGTGCCAGCTCACCACCGGTCGGGGGGGCCGACAATGAGCAGTTCTTC. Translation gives CASSPPVGGADNEQFF.

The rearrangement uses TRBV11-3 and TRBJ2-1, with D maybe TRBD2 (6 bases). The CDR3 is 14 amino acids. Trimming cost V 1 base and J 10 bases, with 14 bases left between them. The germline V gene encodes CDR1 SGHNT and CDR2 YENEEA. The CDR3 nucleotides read TGTGCCAGCAGCTTAGGCCAAGGGACTGGGGAGCAGTTCTTC. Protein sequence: CASSLGQGTGEQFF.

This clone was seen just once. The CDR3 DNA sequence: TGTGCCAGCAGTGATGACAGGGAAATTCGTACGCAGTATTTT. This codes for CASSDDREIRTQYF. The chain is built from TRBV6-4 and TRBJ2-3, with TRBD1 identical over 7 bases. Trimming at V came to 3 bases and at J to 8 bases, leaving 8 bases not matched to a gene. This CDR3 contains 14 residues. Per the germline V gene, CDR1 is MRHNA and CDR2 is SNTAGT.

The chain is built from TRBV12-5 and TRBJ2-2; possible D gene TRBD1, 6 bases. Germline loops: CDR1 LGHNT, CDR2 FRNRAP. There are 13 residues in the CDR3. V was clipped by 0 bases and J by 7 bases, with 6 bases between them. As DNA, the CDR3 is TGTGCTAGTGGTTTGGTACAGGGCGGGGAGCTGTTTTTT. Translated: CASGLVQGGELFF.